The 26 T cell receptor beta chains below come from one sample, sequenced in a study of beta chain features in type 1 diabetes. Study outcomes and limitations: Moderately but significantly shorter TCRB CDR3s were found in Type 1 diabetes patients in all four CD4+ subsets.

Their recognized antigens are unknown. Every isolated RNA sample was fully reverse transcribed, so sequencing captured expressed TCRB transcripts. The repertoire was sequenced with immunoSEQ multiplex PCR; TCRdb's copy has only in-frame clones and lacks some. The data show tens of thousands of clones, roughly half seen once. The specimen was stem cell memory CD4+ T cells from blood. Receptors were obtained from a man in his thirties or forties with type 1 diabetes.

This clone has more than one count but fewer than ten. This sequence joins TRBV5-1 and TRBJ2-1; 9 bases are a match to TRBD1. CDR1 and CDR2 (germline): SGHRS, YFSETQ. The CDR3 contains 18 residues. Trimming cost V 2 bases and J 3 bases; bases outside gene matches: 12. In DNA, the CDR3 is TGCGCCAGCAGCTTAGTACCCCCGACAGGGGGAATCTACAATGAGCAGTTCTTC. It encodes CASSLVPPTGGIYNEQFF.

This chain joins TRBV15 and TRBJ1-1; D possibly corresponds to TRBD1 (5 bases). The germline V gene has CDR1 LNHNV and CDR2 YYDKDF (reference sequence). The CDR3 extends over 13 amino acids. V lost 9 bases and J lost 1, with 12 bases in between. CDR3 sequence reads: CATNPDRNTEAFF. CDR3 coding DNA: TGTGCCACAAACCCCGACAGGAACACTGAAGCTTTCTTT.

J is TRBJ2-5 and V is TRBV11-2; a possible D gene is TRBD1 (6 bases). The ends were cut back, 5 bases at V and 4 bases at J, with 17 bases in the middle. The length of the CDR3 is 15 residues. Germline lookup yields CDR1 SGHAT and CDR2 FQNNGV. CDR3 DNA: TGTGCCAGCAGCACTGACGGGCGAGGGGGAGAGACCCAGTACTTC. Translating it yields CASSTDGRGGETQYF.

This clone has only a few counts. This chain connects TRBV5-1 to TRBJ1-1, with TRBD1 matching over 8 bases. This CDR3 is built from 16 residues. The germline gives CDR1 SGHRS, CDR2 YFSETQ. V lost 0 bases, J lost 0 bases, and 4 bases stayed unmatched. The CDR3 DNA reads TGCGCCAGCAGCTTGGGGCAGGGGGCCTTGAACACTGAAGCTTTCTTT. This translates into CASSLGQGALNTEAFF.

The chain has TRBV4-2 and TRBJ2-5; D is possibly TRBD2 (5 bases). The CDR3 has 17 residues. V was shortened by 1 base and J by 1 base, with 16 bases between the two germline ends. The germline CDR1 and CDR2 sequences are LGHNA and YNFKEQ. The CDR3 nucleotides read TGTGCCAGCAGCCAAGGTGTGGGTGCTGGGAGCCAAGAGACCCAGTACTTC. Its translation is CASSQGVGAGSQETQYF.

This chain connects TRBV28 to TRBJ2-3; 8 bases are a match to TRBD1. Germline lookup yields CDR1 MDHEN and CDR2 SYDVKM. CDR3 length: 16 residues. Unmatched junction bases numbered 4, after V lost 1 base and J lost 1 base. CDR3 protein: CASSLSGQGRTDTQYF. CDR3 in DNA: TGTGCCAGCAGTTTATCAGGACAGGGCCGCACAGATACGCAGTATTTT.

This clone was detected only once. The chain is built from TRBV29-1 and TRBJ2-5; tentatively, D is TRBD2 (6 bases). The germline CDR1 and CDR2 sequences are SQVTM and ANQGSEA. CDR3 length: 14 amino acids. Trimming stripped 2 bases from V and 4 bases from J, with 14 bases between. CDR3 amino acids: CSVERGGGRETQYF. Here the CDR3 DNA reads TGCAGCGTTGAAAGGGGAGGCGGACGAGAGACCCAGTACTTC.

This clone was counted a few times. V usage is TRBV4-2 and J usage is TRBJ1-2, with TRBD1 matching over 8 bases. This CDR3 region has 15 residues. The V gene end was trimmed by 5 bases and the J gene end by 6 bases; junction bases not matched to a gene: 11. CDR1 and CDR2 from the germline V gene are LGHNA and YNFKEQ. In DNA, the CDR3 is TGTGCCAGCAGCGCAAGATTGCAGGGGGCGGATGGCTACACCTTC. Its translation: CASSARLQGADGYTF.

In DNA form, the CDR3 reads TGTGCCAGCAGTGGGACCGTCCGGGGGGGAGAGACCCAGTACTTC. Amino acid sequence: CASSGTVRGGETQYF. This chain uses TRBV6-5 with TRBJ2-5, with 8 bases fitting TRBD2. V lost 5 bases, J lost 4 bases, and 9 bases stayed unmatched. The CDR3 extends over 15 amino acids. CDR1 is MNHEY and CDR2 is SVGAGI in the germline V gene.

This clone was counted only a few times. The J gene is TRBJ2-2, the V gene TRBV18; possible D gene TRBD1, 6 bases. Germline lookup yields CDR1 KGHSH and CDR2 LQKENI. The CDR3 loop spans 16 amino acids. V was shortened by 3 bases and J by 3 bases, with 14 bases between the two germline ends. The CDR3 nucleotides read TGTGCCAGCTCACCTCTCATGGACAGCTACACCGGGGAGCTGTTTTTT. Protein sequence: CASSPLMDSYTGELFF.

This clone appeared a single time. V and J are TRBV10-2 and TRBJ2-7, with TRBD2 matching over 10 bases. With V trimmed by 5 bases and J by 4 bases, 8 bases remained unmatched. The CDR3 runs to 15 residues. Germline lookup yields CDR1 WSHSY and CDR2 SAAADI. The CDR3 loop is CASSQIGLAEYEQYF. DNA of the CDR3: TGCGCCAGCAGTCAAATTGGACTAGCGGAGTACGAGCAGTACTTC.

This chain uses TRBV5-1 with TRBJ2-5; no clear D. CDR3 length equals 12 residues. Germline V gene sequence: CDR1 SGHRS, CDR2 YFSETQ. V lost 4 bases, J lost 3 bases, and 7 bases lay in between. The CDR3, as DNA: TGCGCCAGCAGCCTGGCCGAAGAGACCCAGTACTTC. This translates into CASSLAEETQYF.

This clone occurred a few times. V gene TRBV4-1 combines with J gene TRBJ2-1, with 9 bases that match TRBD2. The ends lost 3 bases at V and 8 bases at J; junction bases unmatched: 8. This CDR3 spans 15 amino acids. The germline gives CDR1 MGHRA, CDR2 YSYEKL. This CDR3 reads CASSHAGGGGDEQFF. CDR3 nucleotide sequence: TGCGCCAGCAGCCATGCGGGGGGGGGTGGCGATGAGCAGTTCTTC.

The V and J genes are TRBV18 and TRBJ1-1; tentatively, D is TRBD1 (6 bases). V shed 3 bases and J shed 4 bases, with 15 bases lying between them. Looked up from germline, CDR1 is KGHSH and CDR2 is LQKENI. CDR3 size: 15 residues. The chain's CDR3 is CASSPGGGGSTEAFF. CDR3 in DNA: TGTGCCAGCTCACCCGGGGGAGGGGGTAGCACTGAAGCTTTCTTT.

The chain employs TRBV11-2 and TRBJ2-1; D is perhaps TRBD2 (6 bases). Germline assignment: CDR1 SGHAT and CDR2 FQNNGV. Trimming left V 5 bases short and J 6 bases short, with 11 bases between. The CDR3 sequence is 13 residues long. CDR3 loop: CASSPQEGNEQFF. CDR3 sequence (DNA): TGTGCCAGCAGCCCCCAGGAGGGCAATGAGCAGTTCTTC.

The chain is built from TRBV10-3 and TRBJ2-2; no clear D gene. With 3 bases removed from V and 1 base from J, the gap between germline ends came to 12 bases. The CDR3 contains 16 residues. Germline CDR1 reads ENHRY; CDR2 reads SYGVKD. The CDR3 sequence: CAISENNKKNTGELFF. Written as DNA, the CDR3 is TGTGCCATCAGTGAAAACAACAAAAAGAACACCGGGGAGCTGTTTTTT.

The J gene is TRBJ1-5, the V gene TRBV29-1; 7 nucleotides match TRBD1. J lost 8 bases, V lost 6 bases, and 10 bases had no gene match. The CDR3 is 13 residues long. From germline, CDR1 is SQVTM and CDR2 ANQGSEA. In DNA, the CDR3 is TGCAGCGTCCGAGACAGGGTGTGGGAGCCCCAGCATTTT. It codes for CSVRDRVWEPQHF.

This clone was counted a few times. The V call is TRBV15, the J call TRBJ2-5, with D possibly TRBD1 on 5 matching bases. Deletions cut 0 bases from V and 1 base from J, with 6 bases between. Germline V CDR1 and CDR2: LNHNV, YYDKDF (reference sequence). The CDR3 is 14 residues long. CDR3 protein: CATSRDRAQETQYF. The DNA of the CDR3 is TGTGCCACCAGCAGAGACAGGGCCCAAGAGACCCAGTACTTC.

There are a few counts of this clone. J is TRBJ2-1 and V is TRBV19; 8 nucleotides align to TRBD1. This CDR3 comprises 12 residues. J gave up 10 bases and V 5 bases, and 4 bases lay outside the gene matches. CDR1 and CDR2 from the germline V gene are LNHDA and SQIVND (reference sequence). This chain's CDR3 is CASSDRGFEQFF. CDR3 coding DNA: TGTGCCAGTAGTGACAGGGGTTTCGAGCAGTTCTTC.

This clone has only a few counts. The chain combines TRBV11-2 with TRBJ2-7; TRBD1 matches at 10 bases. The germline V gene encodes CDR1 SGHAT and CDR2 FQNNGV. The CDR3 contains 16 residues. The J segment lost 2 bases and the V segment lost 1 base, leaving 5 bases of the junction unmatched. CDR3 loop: CASSLAIGTGAYEQYF. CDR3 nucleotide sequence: TGTGCCAGCAGCTTAGCCATCGGGACAGGGGCCTACGAGCAGTACTTC.

CDR3 sequence reads: CASSLQGYEAFF. In DNA form, the CDR3 reads TGTGCCAGCAGTCTCCAGGGTTATGAAGCTTTCTTT. The chain recombines TRBV2 with TRBJ1-1; maybe TRBD1 (5 bases). The CDR3 length is 12 residues. V lost 5 bases, J lost 7 bases, and 11 bases lay in between. Germline V gives CDR1 SNHLY, CDR2 FYNNEI.

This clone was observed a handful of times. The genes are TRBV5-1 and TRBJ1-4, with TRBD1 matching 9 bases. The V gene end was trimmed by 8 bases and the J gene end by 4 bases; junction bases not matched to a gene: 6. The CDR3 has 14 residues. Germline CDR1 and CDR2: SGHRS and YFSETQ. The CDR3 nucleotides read TGCGCCAGTGCGACAGGGGGTAGTAATGAAAAACTGTTTTTT. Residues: CASATGGSNEKLFF. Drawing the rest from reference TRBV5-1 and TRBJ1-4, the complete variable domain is KAGVTQTPRYLIKTRGQQVTLSCSPISGHRSVSWYQQTPGQGLQFLFEYFSETQRNKGNFPGRFSGRQFSNSRSEMNVSTLELGDSALYLCASATGGSNEKLFFGSGTQLSVL.

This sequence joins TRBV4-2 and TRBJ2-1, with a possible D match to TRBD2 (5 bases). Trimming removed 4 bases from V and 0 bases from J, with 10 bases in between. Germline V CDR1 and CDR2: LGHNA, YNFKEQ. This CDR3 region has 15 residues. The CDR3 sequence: CASSPVGSSYNEQFF. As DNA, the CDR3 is TGTGCCAGCAGCCCGGTGGGGAGCTCCTACAATGAGCAGTTCTTC.

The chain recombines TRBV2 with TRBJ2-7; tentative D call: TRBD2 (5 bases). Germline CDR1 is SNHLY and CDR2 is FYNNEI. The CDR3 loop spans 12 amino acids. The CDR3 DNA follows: TGTACGAGCAGCGGCGGATCCTACGAGCAGTACTTC. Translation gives CTSSGGSYEQYF.

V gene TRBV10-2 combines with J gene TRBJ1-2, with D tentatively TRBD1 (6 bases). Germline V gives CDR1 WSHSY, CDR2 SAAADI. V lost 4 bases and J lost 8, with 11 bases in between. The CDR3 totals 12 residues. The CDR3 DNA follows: TGCGCCAGCAGTGTGGGGGCGTTGGGCTACACCTTC. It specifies CASSVGALGYTF.

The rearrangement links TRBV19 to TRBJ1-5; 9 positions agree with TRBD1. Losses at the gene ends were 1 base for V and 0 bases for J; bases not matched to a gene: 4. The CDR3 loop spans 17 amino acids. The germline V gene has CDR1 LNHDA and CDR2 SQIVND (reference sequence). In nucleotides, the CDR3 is TGTGCCAGTAGTATAGGGGGGACAGGGTATAGCAATCAGCCCCAGCATTTT. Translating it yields CASSIGGTGYSNQPQHF. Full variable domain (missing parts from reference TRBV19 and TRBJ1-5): DGGITQSPKYLFRKEGQNVTLSCEQNLNHDAMYWYRQDPGQGLRLIYYSQIVNDFQKGDIAEGYSVSREKKESFPLTVTSAQKNPTAFYLCASSIGGTGYSNQPQHFGDGTRLSIL.